This T cell receptor (beta chain) was captured in a study of blood T cells in healthy people across ages (dated by TCRdb to between 2015 and 2016). Regarding the complete study: In model experiments, template switching captured roughly one uniquely barcoded TCR beta cDNA molecule for every two T cells. The study measured age-related changes in TCR beta repertoire diversity using deep sequencing normalized with unique cDNA molecular identifiers. Four age groups were formed from the donors: young (average about 15 years), middle-aged (approximately 39), aged (roughly 58) and long-lived (roughly 88). For two donors (one aged 18 to 29 and one aged 80 or older), the study analyzed two additional independent replicas of 1 million unique cDNA reads from the same blood draw.

To note about this clonotype: This clone's antigen is unknown. Per-nucleotide qualities are absent, and no much larger clonotype sits a single base away.

General study outcomes and caveats: Observed TCR beta diversity per million T cells fell roughly linearly with age, and a significant reduction was already apparent by age roughly 40. Compared with the aged group, the long-lived group had more naive CD4+ T cells, fewer expanded clones and increased TCR diversity, suggesting age selection. Because the CMV infection status of the donors was unknown, age-related changes in expanded clonotypes may potentially have been confounded. Estimates of total diversity based on one million sequenced T cells were regarded as lower bounds and as underestimates. The percentage of naive T cells measured by flow cytometry correlated strongly with observed TCR beta diversity. Because profiling used bulk unsorted PBMCs, naive and antigen-experienced compartments could not be compared conclusively.

Library preparation employed 5' RACE. The listed sequencing device is Illumina HiSeq 2500. A second about 6 to 11 cycle PCR used a sample-barcoded 5' primer and a J-beta primer mix. Each TCR beta cDNA molecule received a unique molecular identifier from a template-switch 5' adaptor carrying 12 random nucleotides. Each sample yielded at least 3 million CDR3-containing paired-end reads. All of the RNA was converted into first-strand cDNA using the Mint cDNA synthesis kit, with a TRBC-specific oligonucleotide serving as the primer. Following uracil-DNA glycosylase treatment, a first 18-cycle PCR with universal primers M1SS and BC2_uni_R was performed on all cDNA. As for the authors' bioinformatics: Normalization of each sample was performed by random selection of 1 million high-quality reads, each carrying a distinct molecular identifier. Instead of being binned into consensus sequences, reads with shared molecular identifiers were discarded. CDR3 identification, clonotype clustering and error correction used MiTCR with a Q25 quality threshold and the strictest error-elimination algorithm. A nonparametric unseen species model using Euler transformation provided a lower-bound estimate of total TCR beta diversity. The public reads were run again by TCRdb, first through fastp at Q25 and then through MiXCR, and only productive beta chains were kept. For every CDR3 protein sequence, its rows merge into one entry that carries the most common genes and DNA. For this entry, the V and J calls and clone size follow TCRdb and not the study's own pipeline. In this sample the table shows more than 900,000 distinct CDR3 sequences, about 29% of which occur a single time. The biggest ten clones account for about 10% of the sample.

Sequences SQVTM (CDR1) and ANQGSEA (CDR2) are obtained from the germline V gene. The cysteine opens and the phenylalanine closes a CDR3 of 14 amino acids. Only the CDR3 region is kept as DNA, spanning 42 bases read in frame from base 1. Compared with germline, V lacks 6 bases and J lacks 5 bases; bases without a gene match: 8. Donors were approximately 42 systemically healthy Caucasian individuals from Russia aged roughly 6 to 90 years. Ten milliliters of peripheral blood were drawn from each donor into EDTA-treated Vacutainer tubes. Ficoll-Paque density-gradient centrifugation was used to isolate PBMCs, with at least 6.5 million per sample. Trizol reagent was used to extract total RNA from PBMCs, with at least 6 micrograms per sample. For every donor, an aliquot of PBMCs went through flow cytometry to measure the percentages of naive CD45RAhigh/CD27high T cells. Separately, the same data were catalogued under a study of T cells of mothers and their children. The second study also describes: Nine systemically healthy Caucasian individuals served as donors, namely three mothers together with their six children. cDNA synthesis used all of the extracted RNA, with 1.5 ug of RNA in each 15 ul reaction. In the second PCR, sample barcodes and 2-4 random nucleotides were introduced via the M1S primer. Each mother yielded over 8.5 million TCR beta CDR3 reads and each child some 3 million reads. Thymic selection similarly shapes TCR recombination output in related and unrelated pairs, with minor effect from inherited differences. Normalized repertoire overlap was always found to be slightly, but never significantly, higher in related mother-child pairs than in unrelated mother-child pairs. With a sensitivity of approximately 96 clones per million clonotypes, no persistent microchimeric T cell clones were detected. Deep NGS was used in the study to compare the TCR beta repertoires of mothers and children and to look for features that separate related mother-child pairs from unrelated individuals. Mothers averaged about 37 +/- 4 years of age and children averaged roughly 12 +/- 4 years. After adapter ligation was performed with NEBNext reagents, the libraries were sequenced on an Illumina HiSeq 2000 with 100+100 nt paired-end reads. To prevent cross-contamination, the mother and child libraries were prepared one month apart and sequenced in separate runs. For each donor, between roughly 500,000 and 2,100,000 distinct TCR beta clonotypes were identified. Naive TCR beta clonotypes were estimated from low-frequency clonotypes matched to each donor's FACS-determined naive share, without sorting.

This chain joins TRBV29-1 to TRBJ2-2; the central 8 bases match TRBD2. The sequenced sample was blood. The source of this sequence is a woman between 35 and 50 years old in good health. The sequenced DNA: TGCAGCGTCTCCAGCGGGGGCTCGACCGGGGAGCTGTTTTTT. Protein translation: CSVSSGGSTGELFF.